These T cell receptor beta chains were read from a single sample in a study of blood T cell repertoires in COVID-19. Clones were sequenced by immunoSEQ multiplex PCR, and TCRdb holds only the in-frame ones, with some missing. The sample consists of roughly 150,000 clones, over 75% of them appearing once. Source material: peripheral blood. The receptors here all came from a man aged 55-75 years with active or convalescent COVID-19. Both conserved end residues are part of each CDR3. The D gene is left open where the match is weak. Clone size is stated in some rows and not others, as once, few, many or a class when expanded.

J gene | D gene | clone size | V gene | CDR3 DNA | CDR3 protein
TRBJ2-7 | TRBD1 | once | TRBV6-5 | TGTGCCAGCAGTTCACGACAGGGGGCACACGAGCAGTACTTC | CASSSRQGAHEQYF
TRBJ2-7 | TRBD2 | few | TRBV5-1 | TGCGCCAGCAGCCCAATAGCGGGATCGTACGAGCAGTACTTC | CASSPIAGSYEQYF
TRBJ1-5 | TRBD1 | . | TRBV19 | TGTGCCAGTAGTAGAAACGGACAGGGGGCGAAAAATCAGCCCCAGCATTTT | CASSRNGQGAKNQPQHF
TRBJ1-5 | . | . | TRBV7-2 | TGTGCCAGCAGCTTAGACCGGACAGCGGTGGTGCCCCAGCATTTT | CASSLDRTAVVPQHF
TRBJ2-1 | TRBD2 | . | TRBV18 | TGTGCCAGCTCACCCATTAGCGGGGGGATCAATGAGCAGTTCTTC | CASSPISGGINEQFF
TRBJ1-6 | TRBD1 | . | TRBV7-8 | TGTGCCAGCAGCCTGGGGACAGGGAACAATTCACCCCTCCACTTT | CASSLGTGNNSPLHF
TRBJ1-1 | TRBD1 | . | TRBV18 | TGTGCCAGCTCACTTCCGGGACAGGGAGGTTTGGCTTTCTTT | CASSLPGQGGLAFF
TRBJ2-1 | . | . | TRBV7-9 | TGTGCCAGCAGCTTAGCGGGGGGACCCTACAATGAGCAGTTCTTC | CASSLAGGPYNEQFF
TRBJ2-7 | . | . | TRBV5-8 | TGTGCCAGCACAGGAGTAGCGGTCGAGCAGTACTTC | CASTGVAVEQYF
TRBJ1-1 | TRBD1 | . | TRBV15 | TGTGCCACCAGCAGAACCAACCGGGACAGGATTCGGGACACTGAAGCTTTCTTT | CATSRTNRDRIRDTEAFF
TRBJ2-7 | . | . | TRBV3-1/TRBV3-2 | TGTGCCAGCAGCCTAAGTAACGAGAGGTACGAGCAGTACTTC | CASSLSNERYEQYF
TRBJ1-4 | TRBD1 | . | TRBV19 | TGTGCCAGTACCCTGACAGGGGTAGGGGAAAAACTGTTTTTT | CASTLTGVGEKLFF
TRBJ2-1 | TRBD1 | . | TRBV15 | TGTGCCACCCGCGGACAGGGGGTTTTCAATGAGCAGTTCTTC | CATRGQGVFNEQFF
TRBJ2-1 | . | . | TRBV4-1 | TGCGCCAGTCAAACATCCGGGGGGCTGCAGTTCTTC | CASQTSGGLQFF
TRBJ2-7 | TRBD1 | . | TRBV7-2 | TGTGCCAGCAGCTTTAGGGGGACAGTAGATTACGAGCAGTACTTC | CASSFRGTVDYEQYF
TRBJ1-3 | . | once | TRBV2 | TGTGCCAGCCTCGGCTCTGGAAACACCATATATTTT | CASLGSGNTIYF
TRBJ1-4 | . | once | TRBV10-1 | TGCGCCAGCCGTCACGGGGTAACAACTAATGAAAAACTGTTTTTT | CASRHGVTTNEKLFF
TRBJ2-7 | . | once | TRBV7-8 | TGTGCCAGCAGCCTCGGGGGATCGACCTACGAGCAGTACTTC | CASSLGGSTYEQYF
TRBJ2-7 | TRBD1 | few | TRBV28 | TGTGCCAGCAGCCCGGACAGGGCATTCTATTTCTACGAGCAGTACTTC | CASSPDRAFYFYEQYF
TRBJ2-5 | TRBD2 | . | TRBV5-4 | TGTGCCAGCAGGACCGAATCTAGCGGGGCCCAAGAGACCCAGTACTTC | CASRTESSGAQETQYF
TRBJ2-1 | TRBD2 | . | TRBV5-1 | TGCGCCAGCAGCGGAACTAGCGGGAGGTCCAATGAGCAGTTCTTC | CASSGTSGRSNEQFF
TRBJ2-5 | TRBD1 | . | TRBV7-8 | TGTGCCAGCAGCTTTAAGACAGGGAAGGGCCAAGAGACCCAGTACTTC | CASSFKTGKGQETQYF
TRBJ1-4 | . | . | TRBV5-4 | TGTGCCAGCAGCTTGGCGGGCGGGGGCAGAACTAATGAAAAACTGTTTTTT | CASSLAGGGRTNEKLFF
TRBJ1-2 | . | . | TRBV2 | TGTGCCAGCACCCTACCGACAGACTATGGCTACACCTTC | CASTLPTDYGYTF
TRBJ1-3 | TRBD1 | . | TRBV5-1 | TGCGCCAGCAGACCTGGGACAGGGGACTCCAGCTCTGGAAACACCATATATTTT | CASRPGTGDSSSGNTIYF
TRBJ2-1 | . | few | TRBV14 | TGTGCCAGCAGCCAAGCCGGGATTAGGCATGAGCAGTTCTTC | CASSQAGIRHEQFF
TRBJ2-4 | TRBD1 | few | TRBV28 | TGTGCCAGCAGTCTACAGGGGACGGGGAACATTCAGTACTTC | CASSLQGTGNIQYF
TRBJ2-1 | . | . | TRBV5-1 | TGCGCCAGCAGCTTTGCATCTCGAGAGGCACACAATGAGCAGTTCTTC | CASSFASREAHNEQFF
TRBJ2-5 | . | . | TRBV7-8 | TGTGCCAGCAGCTTACAGTCGAAGAGCGGGGAGACCCAGTACTTC | CASSLQSKSGETQYF
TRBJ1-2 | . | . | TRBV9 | TGTGCCAGCAGCCCCGGGGTAGGGTTTCGCTATGGCTACACCTTC | CASSPGVGFRYGYTF
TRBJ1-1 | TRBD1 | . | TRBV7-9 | TGTGCCAGCAGCTTGCAGGGGGCCCTGAACACTGAAGCTTTCTTT | CASSLQGALNTEAFF
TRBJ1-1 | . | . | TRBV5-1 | TGCGCCAGCAGCTTGCAGGGGAGGGGTGAAGCTTTCTTT | CASSLQGRGEAFF
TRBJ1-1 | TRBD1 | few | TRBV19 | TGTGCCAGTAGGACTAGAGGGGGACAGGCGAGCACTGAAGCTTTCTTT | CASRTRGGQASTEAFF
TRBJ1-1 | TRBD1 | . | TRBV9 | TGTGCCAGCAGCTCCGGCAACAGGGGGTTGTGGGGCACTGAAGCTTTCTTT | CASSSGNRGLWGTEAFF
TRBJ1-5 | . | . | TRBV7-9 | TGTGCCAGCAGCTTAGGGGACATGGGGTTCGGTCAGCCCCAGCATTTT | CASSLGDMGFGQPQHF
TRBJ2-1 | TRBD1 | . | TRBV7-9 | TGTGCCAGCAGCTTGGGGCAGGGGGAAAAGTTCTTC | CASSLGQGEKFF
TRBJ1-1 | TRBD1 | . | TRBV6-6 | TGTGCCAGCAGTTACACAGGGGGCCTGAACACTGAAGCTTTCTTT | CASSYTGGLNTEAFF
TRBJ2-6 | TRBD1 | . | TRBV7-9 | TGTGCCAGCAGCTTAGGGGACAGTCCTTCTGGGGCCAACGTCCTGACTTTC | CASSLGDSPSGANVLTF
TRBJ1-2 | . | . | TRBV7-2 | TGTGCCAGCAGCTTGGGAACAGGAGATGGCTACACCTTC | CASSLGTGDGYTF
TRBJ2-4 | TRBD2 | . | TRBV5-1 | TGCGCCAGCAGCTTGATGGCTAGCGGGCTAGCCAAAAACATTCAGTACTTC | CASSLMASGLAKNIQYF
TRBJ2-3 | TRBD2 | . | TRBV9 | TGTGCCAGCAGCGCCTATAGCGGGGGGGTATCAGATACGCAGTATTTT | CASSAYSGGVSDTQYF
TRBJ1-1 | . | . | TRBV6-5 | TGTGCCAGCAGTTACTCTTTGGACACTCTTCCTGAAGCTTTCTTT | CASSYSLDTLPEAFF
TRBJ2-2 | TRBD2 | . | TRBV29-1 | TGCAGCGGGGGGACTAGCGTCGACGGGGAGCTGTTTTTT | CSGGTSVDGELFF
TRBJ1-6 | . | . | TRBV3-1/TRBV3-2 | TGTGCCAGCAGCCAAGAGGGCGGGGTTGGGGATTTTCTCCACTTT | CASSQEGGVGDFLHF
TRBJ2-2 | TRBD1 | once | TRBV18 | TGTGCCAGCTCACAGGACAGGACGAACACCGGGGAGCTGTTTTTT | CASSQDRTNTGELFF
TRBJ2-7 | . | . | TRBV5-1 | TGCGCCAGCAGCTTGGCCGGGGGGCTCTCTCACGAGCAGTACTTC | CASSLAGGLSHEQYF
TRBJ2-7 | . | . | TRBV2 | TGTGCCAGTTCCCTGAGCTACGAGCAGTACTTC | CASSLSYEQYF
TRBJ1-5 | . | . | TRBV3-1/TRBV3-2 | TGTGCCAGCAGCTTGGGGGGGGTCGGCAATCAGCCCCAGCATTTT | CASSLGGVGNQPQHF
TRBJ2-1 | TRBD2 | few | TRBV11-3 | TGTGCCAGCAGCCGAGGAGCGGGACTAGTCGAAGGGGGACACAATGAGCAGTTCTTC | CASSRGAGLVEGGHNEQFF
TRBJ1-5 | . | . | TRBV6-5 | TGTGCCAGCGACGGGGGGGGCAATCAGCCCCAGCATTTT | CASDGGGNQPQHF
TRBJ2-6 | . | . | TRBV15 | TGTGCCACCAGACTAGGGTCTGGGGCCAACGTCCTGACTTTC | CATRLGSGANVLTF
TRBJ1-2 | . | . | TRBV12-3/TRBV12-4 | TGTGCCAGCAGTTTATCCAATAACTATGGCTACACCTTC | CASSLSNNYGYTF
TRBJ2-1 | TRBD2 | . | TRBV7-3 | TGTGCCAGCACCCGGGTTGGCGGGGGTGAGCAGTTCTTC | CASTRVGGGEQFF
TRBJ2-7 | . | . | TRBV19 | TGTGCCAGTAGCGACCACGGGGGTTCCAGGCGCGAGCAGTACTTC | CASSDHGGSRREQYF
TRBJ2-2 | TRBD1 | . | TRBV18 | TGTGCCAGCTCACCACCGGACAGGGAGTACACCGGGGAGCTGTTTTTT | CASSPPDREYTGELFF
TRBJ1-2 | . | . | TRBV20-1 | TGCAGTGCTAGTCCGGACTATGGCTACACCTTC | CSASPDYGYTF
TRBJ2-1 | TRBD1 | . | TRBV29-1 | TGCAGCGTGGAAGACAGGGGGCGTTCCTACAATGAGCAGTTCTTC | CSVEDRGRSYNEQFF
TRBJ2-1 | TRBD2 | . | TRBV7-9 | TGTGCCAGCAGCTTTACTAGCGGGGTGAATTACAATGAGCAGTTCTTC | CASSFTSGVNYNEQFF
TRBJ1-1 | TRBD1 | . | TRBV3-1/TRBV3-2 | TGTGCCAGCAGCCAGTGGGCAGGGGGTGGGATGAACACTGAAGCTTTCTTT | CASSQWAGGGMNTEAFF